One sample yielded the 29 T cell receptor beta chains listed below, sequenced in a study of blood T cell repertoires in COVID-19. The table came from immunoSEQ multiplex PCR; TCRdb's copy has only in-frame clones and leaves some out. The sample has approximately 220,000 clones, about four fifths seen once; the top ten hold approximately 5%. Input material: PBMCs or T cells enriched from blood (not recorded which). Receptor source: a woman in her forties or fifties who had been exposed to COVID-19.

This rearrangement joins TRBV9 to TRBJ2-5; 8 bases are shared with TRBD2. Germline V lookup: CDR1 SGDLS, CDR2 YYNGEE. Trimming removed 0 bases from V and 4 bases from J; junction bases left unmatched: 8. The CDR3 runs to 16 residues. CDR3 nucleotides: TGTGCCAGCAGCGTAGACTCCGGGGGGGTAGCAGAGACCCAGTACTTC. Amino acid sequence: CASSVDSGGVAETQYF.

The chain carries TRBV6-5 and TRBJ1-1; no reliable D call. The CDR3 is made up of 15 amino acids. Germline V lookup: CDR1 MNHEY, CDR2 SVGAGI. With 4 bases removed from V and 11 bases from J, the gap between germline ends came to 23 bases. For the CDR3, the DNA is TGTGCCAGCAGTTCCCATAGCCTGGCCGGGAGTTCGGCTTTCTTT. This codes for CASSSHSLAGSSAFF.

The chain links TRBV6-5 to TRBJ1-2, with D tentatively TRBD1 (5 bases). V dropped 6 bases and J dropped 10 bases, with 18 bases sitting between them. The CDR3 is made up of 13 amino acids. In germline, CDR1 is MNHEY, CDR2 SVGAGI. The DNA for the CDR3 is TGTGCCAGCAGACCCCAGGGACTGGCTCCCTACACCTTC. This codes for CASRPQGLAPYTF.

The count of this clone is one. This sequence joins TRBV6-1 and TRBJ1-1, with D perhaps TRBD1 (5 bases). The CDR3 runs 13 residues. Per the germline V gene, CDR1 is MNHNS and CDR2 is SASEGT. Trimming shortened V by 6 bases and J by 4 bases, and 12 bases separated the two germline ends. CDR3: CASRLTGGTEAFF. The CDR3 region has the DNA TGTGCCAGCAGACTCACGGGGGGCACTGAAGCTTTCTTT.

This chain connects TRBV27 to TRBJ1-2; a weak D match, TRBD1 (5 bases). Trimming left V 3 bases short and J 6 bases short, with 11 bases between. Per germline, CDR1 MNHEY and CDR2 SMNVEV (reference sequence). CDR3 length: 13 residues. The CDR3 here is CASSFGGGDGYTF. The CDR3 coding sequence is TGTGCCAGCAGTTTTGGGGGAGGGGATGGCTACACCTTC.

This clone has more than one count but fewer than ten. The chain uses TRBV29-1 and TRBJ2-7; tentatively, D is TRBD1 (5 bases). Germline loops: CDR1 SQVTM, CDR2 ANQGSEA. V was cut by 3 bases and J by 1 base, with 10 bases left in between. The CDR3 spans 13 residues. The CDR3 DNA sequence: TGCAGCGTTGAGGGGCCCGCTTCCTACGAGCAGTACTTC. It codes for CSVEGPASYEQYF.

The gene calls are TRBV19 and TRBJ1-3, with a possible D match to TRBD1 (5 bases). This CDR3 contains 15 residues. Trimming stripped 3 bases from V and 2 bases from J, with 11 bases between. Germline V gene data show CDR1 as LNHDA and CDR2 as SQIVND (reference sequence). CDR3 amino acids: CASSMQGNPGNTIYF. The CDR3 nucleotides read TGTGCCAGTAGTATGCAGGGAAATCCTGGAAACACCATATATTTT. Drawing the rest from reference TRBV19 and TRBJ1-3, the complete variable domain is DGGITQSPKYLFRKEGQNVTLSCEQNLNHDAMYWYRQDPGQGLRLIYYSQIVNDFQKGDIAEGYSVSREKKESFPLTVTSAQKNPTAFYLCASSMQGNPGNTIYFGEGSWLTVV.

The genes are TRBV30 and TRBJ2-3; TRBD2 agrees at 7 bases. V shed 0 bases, J shed 1 base, and the junction held 7 bases outside the gene matches. The CDR3 length is 16 residues. Per the germline V gene, CDR1 is GTSNPN and CDR2 is SVGIG (reference sequence). Here the CDR3 reads CAWSVKSGEGTDTQYF. The DNA of the CDR3 is TGTGCCTGGAGTGTAAAAAGCGGGGAAGGCACAGATACGCAGTATTTT.

This sequence joins TRBV19 and TRBJ2-1; 15 nucleotides match TRBD2. Trimming removed 5 bases from V and 4 bases from J; junction bases left unmatched: 15. Looked up from germline, CDR1 is LNHDA and CDR2 is SQIVND (reference sequence). The CDR3 runs to 20 residues. The CDR3 sequence: CASSPRGLAGGLSRYNEQFF. The CDR3 DNA reads as TGTGCCAGTAGTCCCCGTGGACTAGCGGGGGGGCTCTCGAGGTACAATGAGCAGTTCTTC.

The rearrangement joins TRBV11-2 to TRBJ1-2, with D possibly TRBD1 on 5 matching bases. The CDR3 runs to 15 residues. V lost 1 base to trimming and J lost 4 bases, with 13 bases between them. The germline gives CDR1 SGHAT, CDR2 FQNNGV. DNA for the CDR3: TGTGCCAGCAGCTTAGGGGGCAGGACGGCCTATGGCTACACCTTC. It yields the protein CASSLGGRTAYGYTF.

The chain is built from TRBV28 and TRBJ1-4; D call uncertain. This CDR3 is 14 amino acids long. Between the trimmed V and J ends, which lost 6 bases and 8 bases, there was a span of 16 bases. Germline CDR1 reads MDHEN; CDR2 reads SYDVKM. The CDR3 loop reads CASSPDSRGEKLFF. The CDR3 DNA reads as TGTGCCAGCAGCCCGGACTCCCGAGGGGAAAAACTGTTTTTT.

The chain links TRBV12-3 or TRBV12-4 to TRBJ1-1, with D unresolved. This CDR3 region has 13 residues. V was clipped by 9 bases and J by 4 bases, with 15 bases between them. CDR3 in DNA: TGTGCCAGTGGCGACCGGGGTGCCACTGAAGCTTTCTTT. Translated: CASGDRGATEAFF.

To note about this clone: The junction shows a germline mismatch at one end, possibly a read error. The chain couples TRBV5-8 to TRBJ1-1; unclear D gene. There are 9 residues in the CDR3. Germline CDR1 and CDR2: SGHTS and YDEGEE. CDR3 sequence: CATNTEAFF. The CDR3 region has the DNA TGTGCCACGAACACGGAAGCTTTCTTT.

This clone came up once. The gene calls are TRBV7-9 and TRBJ1-1; D possibly corresponds to TRBD1 (5 bases). Germline V lookup: CDR1 SEHNR, CDR2 FQNEAQ (reference sequence). There are 15 residues in the CDR3. Trimming removed 2 bases from V and 3 bases from J, with 13 bases in between. CDR3 region: CASSLPPDSYTEAFF. CDR3 in DNA: TGTGCCAGCAGCTTACCTCCAGACAGCTACACTGAAGCTTTCTTT.

The CDR3 is CASKGGQGIMPQHF. CDR3 DNA: TGTGCCAGTAAGGGGGGACAGGGGATTATGCCCCAGCATTTT. This sequence joins TRBV19 and TRBJ1-5, with 10 bases that match TRBD1. This CDR3 comprises 14 residues. V lost 7 bases and J lost 9; bases outside the gene matches: 9. From germline, CDR1 is LNHDA and CDR2 SQIVND (reference sequence). The complete variable domain, with remaining parts taken from reference TRBV19 and TRBJ1-5, reads DGGITQSPKYLFRKEGQNVTLSCEQNLNHDAMYWYRQDPGQGLRLIYYSQIVNDFQKGDIAEGYSVSREKKESFPLTVTSAQKNPTAFYLCASKGGQGIMPQHFGDGTRLSIL.

J is TRBJ1-2 and V is TRBV9; D may be TRBD1 (5 bases). CDR1 and CDR2 (germline): SGDLS, YYNGEE. This CDR3 is built from 13 residues. V shed 2 bases and J shed 4 bases, with 9 bases lying between them. The CDR3: CASSVRAGYGYTF. The CDR3 DNA reads TGTGCCAGCAGCGTCAGGGCCGGCTATGGCTACACCTTC.

The chain links TRBV25-1 to TRBJ2-3, with D perhaps matching TRBD1 (6 bases). The CDR3 is 17 residues long. Germline CDR1 and CDR2: MGHDK and SYGVNS. V gave up 6 bases and J gave up 2 bases, with 21 bases separating them. The CDR3 sequence: CASRASTGLRNTDTQYF. In nucleotides, the CDR3 is TGTGCCAGCAGAGCAAGTACAGGGTTGAGGAACACAGATACGCAGTATTTT.

This clone came up a few times. The chain has TRBV4-1 and TRBJ2-5; the D gene is possibly TRBD2 (5 bases). This CDR3 comprises 14 residues. In germline, CDR1 is MGHRA, CDR2 YSYEKL. V was trimmed by 4 bases and J by 0 bases, leaving 9 bases between them. CDR3 DNA: TGCGCCAGCAGCCGACTACTGTACCAAGAGACCCAGTACTTC. Its protein is CASSRLLYQETQYF.

This clone was picked up a small number of times. CDR3 sequence: CASSFNPRETQYF. The CDR3 nucleotides read TGTGCCAGCAGCTTTAACCCCAGAGAGACCCAGTACTTC. The V and J genes are TRBV7-3 and TRBJ2-5; D ambiguous. Germline CDR1 is SGHTA and CDR2 is FQGTGA. Trimming took 3 bases from V and 4 from J, leaving 9 bases between them. This CDR3 has 13 residues.

The chain couples TRBV6-2 or TRBV6-3 to TRBJ2-7; 7 nucleotides align to TRBD2. The CDR3 has 16 residues. V was pared by 0 bases and J by 5 bases, with 10 bases of the junction left unmatched. CDR1 is MNHEY, CDR2 SVGEGT, per germline. Written as DNA, the CDR3 is TGTGCCAGCAGTTACTCGATAGGGACTACCCTCAACGAGCAGTACTTC. Protein: CASSYSIGTTLNEQYF.

V gene TRBV27 combines with J gene TRBJ2-5; TRBD2 agrees at 8 bases. Germline values: CDR1 MNHEY, CDR2 SMNVEV (reference sequence). The CDR3 has 15 amino acids. The V and J ends lost 4 bases and 6 bases, in that order; junction bases with no gene match: 10. CDR3 nucleotide sequence: TGTGCCAGCAGTTCCAGCCTAGCGGGCGGAAAGACCCAGTACTTC. Residues: CASSSSLAGGKTQYF.

The chain is built from TRBV7-6 and TRBJ2-7, with D tentatively TRBD2 (7 bases). Trimming left V 5 bases short and J 2 bases short, with 10 bases between. CDR3 length: 13 amino acids. Germline V gene data show CDR1 as SGHVS and CDR2 as FNYEAQ. The CDR3 nucleotides read TGTGCCAGCAGCCGGGGGGCGGCCTACGAGCAGTACTTC. Protein: CASSRGAAYEQYF. The whole variable domain, filled in from reference TRBV7-6 and TRBJ2-7, reads GAGVSQSPRYKVTKRGQDVALRCDPISGHVSLYWYRQALGQGPEFLTYFNYEAQQDKSGLPNDRFSAERPEGSISTLTIQRTEQRDSAMYRCASSRGAAYEQYFGPGTRLTVT.

The chain combines TRBV11-2 with TRBJ2-3; 7 bases align to TRBD1. Germline values: CDR1 SGHAT, CDR2 FQNNGV. Losses at the gene ends were 4 bases for V and 6 bases for J; bases not matched to a gene: 1. This CDR3 has 12 residues. DNA of the CDR3: TGTGCCAGCAGCTGGGGACAGGATACGCAGTATTTT. Its translation: CASSWGQDTQYF.

The chain links TRBV5-4 to TRBJ2-3; 7 positions agree with TRBD1. Trimming removed 4 bases from V and 5 bases from J; junction bases left unmatched: 7. Germline-derived CDR1 and CDR2 are SGHNT and YYREEE (reference sequence). The CDR3 covers 14 residues. Here the CDR3 reads CASSAGTARDTQYF. The CDR3 region has the DNA TGTGCCAGCAGCGCCGGGACAGCAAGAGATACGCAGTATTTT. Based on the CDR3 plus reference TRBV5-4 and TRBJ2-3, the full variable domain is ETGVTQSPTHLIKTRGQQVTLRCSSQSGHNTVSWYQQALGQGPQFIFQYYREEENGRGNFPPRFSGLQFPNYSSELNVNALELDDSALYLCASSAGTARDTQYFGPGTRLTVL.

The rearrangement joins TRBV13 to TRBJ1-1; perhaps TRBD1 as D (6 bases). Looked up from germline, CDR1 is PRHDT and CDR2 is FYEKMQ (reference sequence). The CDR3 is made up of 14 amino acids. V lost 5 bases, J lost 1 base, and 11 bases lay in between. The CDR3 here is CASSPTGPNTEAFF. The CDR3 DNA reads TGTGCCAGCAGCCCGACAGGTCCGAACACTGAAGCTTTCTTT.

Note on this clone: Other DNA sequences from this sample encode an identical CDR3 as well. This chain joins TRBV7-2 and TRBJ1-2; 9 bases align to TRBD1. V was pared by 5 bases and J by 4 bases, with 5 bases of the junction left unmatched. This CDR3 is 14 amino acids long. Germline CDR1 reads SGHTA; CDR2 reads FQGNSA. CDR3 protein: CASSLGQGIYGYTF. CDR3 nucleotides: TGTGCCAGCAGCCTCGGACAGGGGATCTATGGCTACACCTTC.

J is TRBJ1-2 and V is TRBV2; D possibly corresponds to TRBD1 (6 bases). V dropped 0 bases and J dropped 7 bases, with 15 bases sitting between them. The CDR3 runs 15 residues. Germline loops: CDR1 SNHLY, CDR2 FYNNEI. The CDR3 reads CASSEAETGIGGYTF. CDR3 coding DNA: TGTGCCAGCAGTGAAGCGGAAACAGGGATAGGTGGCTACACCTTC.

The rearrangement joins TRBV28 to TRBJ2-1, with 10 bases lining up with TRBD1. J gave up 5 bases and V 2 bases, and 12 bases lay outside the gene matches. The CDR3 totals 18 residues. Germline V CDR1 and CDR2: MDHEN, SYDVKM. The CDR3 loop is CASSLGPGQGGMDNEQFF. CDR3 bases: TGTGCCAGCAGTTTAGGCCCCGGACAGGGGGGGATGGACAATGAGCAGTTCTTC.

This clone occurred once. The chain joins TRBV6-1 to TRBJ1-2, with 7 bases fitting TRBD1. Germline V lookup: CDR1 MNHNS, CDR2 SASEGT. This CDR3 is 16 amino acids long. J was trimmed by 7 bases and V by 4 bases; bases with no gene match: 15. Here the CDR3 DNA reads TGTGCCAGCAGTGTACCCGGACAGGCTTTTAGGGGTGGCTACACCTTC. Translation gives CASSVPGQAFRGGYTF.